This T cell receptor beta chain was profiled in a study of T cell changes during pregnancy in multiple sclerosis. This table comes from immunoSEQ multiplex PCR, and its TCRdb copy is limited to in-frame clones, with some not included. The sample holds some 120,000 clones; roughly 97% are singletons and the top ten take around 0.4%. The input for sequencing was peripheral blood, taken after pregnancy. This sequence was found in a female donor with multiple sclerosis, enrolled in a pregnancy study.

The CDR3 reads CASGQAGLSNQPQHF. The CDR3, as DNA: TGTGCCAGTGGTCAGGCGGGGCTTAGCAATCAGCCCCAGCATTTT. The chain carries TRBV6-6 and TRBJ1-5; a weak D match, TRBD1 (5 bases). The CDR3 loop spans 15 amino acids. V lost 9 bases and J 0 bases, leaving 15 bases between the germline ends. The germline gives CDR1 MNHNY, CDR2 SVGAGI (reference sequence).